This T cell receptor beta chain comes out of a study of T cells in Graves' hyperthyroidism and ophthalmopathy. Clinical symptoms, serum thyroxine and TRAb, thyroid ultrasound and orbital computed tomography together formed the diagnostic basis. Amplification targeted TCR beta CDR3 regions from RNA transcripts. HTBI primers were employed in a first-round RT-PCR of the TCR CDR3. TCRdb recomputed calls from the multiplex PCR reads with MiXCR, one row per CDR3 protein. The table lists 600,000 or so distinct CDR3 sequences, 13% to 15% of them singletons. This clonotype was seen ten or more times. Germline V lookup: CDR1 LNHNV, CDR2 YYDKDF (reference sequence). The V and J ends lost 0 bases and 5 bases, in that order; junction bases with no gene match: 1. CDR3 length: 14 amino acids.

Sample: blood. The source is a woman younger than 35 with Graves' ophthalmopathy. This sequence joins TRBV15 and TRBJ2-3; 8 positions agree with TRBD2. The CDR3 spells CATSRDLAGDTQYF. CDR3 nucleotides: TGTGCCACCAGCAGAGATCTAGCGGGAGATACGCAGTATTTT.